This TCR beta chain appears in the sequencing data of a study of regulatory T cells in long-lasting Graves disease. The CDR3 runs to 13 residues. Trimming removed 10 bases from V and 6 bases from J, with 19 bases in between. CDR1 and CDR2 (germline): MNHEY, SMNVEV (reference sequence). Construction of TCR beta libraries relied on iRepertoire HTBI primers and on Arm-PCR targeting CDR3 regions. TCRdb itself ran the multiplex PCR reads through MiXCR, one entry per CDR3 protein. The profile covers hundreds of thousands of distinct CDR3 sequences, with 15% to 20% appearing a single time and approximately 18% taken by the ten largest. The time point here: newly diagnosed GD, antithyroid drugs for less than 3 months. Construction of the TCR library relied on RNA isolated from PBMCs. This clonotype was observed a few times. This same sample was also part of a study on T cells in Graves' hyperthyroidism and ophthalmopathy.

The receptor's source is a woman in her 30s with Graves disease. The V gene is TRBV27, the J gene TRBJ2-7; the D gene is possibly TRBD2 (7 bases). The sequences come from peripheral blood mononuclear cells (PBMCs), collected at new diagnosis, from a patient treated with antithyroid drugs. The CDR3 coding sequence is TGTGCCACCAAGAGGAGGGGGGGGGGCGAGCAGTACTTC. Translation: CATKRRGGGEQYF.